The 31 T cell receptor beta chains in this list originate from one sample, sequenced in a study of cytomegalovirus exposure and HLA in healthy donors. Use of 60 Vbeta and 13 Jbeta primers characterized the PCR. TCRdb keeps only in-frame clones here, not all; method: immunoSEQ multiplex PCR. The table has 110,000 to 150,000 clones, about four fifths seen once; the top ten hold about 2.2%. Sequenced: PBMCs. These receptors came from a woman under 30 in good health and CMV-seropositive.

V is TRBV7-6 and J is TRBJ2-2, with TRBD2 matching 11 bases. Germline V gives CDR1 SGHVS, CDR2 FNYEAQ. The CDR3 contains 15 residues. Germline trimming cut 2 bases from V and 5 bases from J; bases unmatched to any gene: 1. CDR3 amino acids: CASSLRLAGTGELFF. As DNA, the CDR3 is TGTGCCAGCAGCTTAAGACTAGCGGGGACCGGGGAGCTGTTTTTT. Together with reference TRBV7-6 and TRBJ2-2, the CDR3 gives the full variable domain: GAGVSQSPRYKVTKRGQDVALRCDPISGHVSLYWYRQALGQGPEFLTYFNYEAQQDKSGLPNDRFSAERPEGSISTLTIQRTEQRDSAMYRCASSLRLAGTGELFFGEGSRLTVL.

This rearrangement joins TRBV9 to TRBJ2-2, with D tentatively TRBD1 (6 bases). The CDR3 is made up of 17 amino acids. V was pared by 4 bases and J by 5 bases, with 21 bases between. Per germline, CDR1 SGDLS and CDR2 YYNGEE. The CDR3 protein is CASSLPSTGSPTGELFF. The CDR3 DNA reads as TGTGCCAGCAGCCTTCCATCCACAGGGAGCCCAACCGGGGAGCTGTTTTTT.

The chain recombines TRBV13 with TRBJ1-4; D unresolved. This CDR3 has 16 residues. V dropped 1 base and J dropped 3 bases, with 12 bases sitting between them. Per the germline V gene, CDR1 is PRHDT and CDR2 is FYEKMQ (reference sequence). DNA of the CDR3: TGTGCCAGCAGCTTAGATAGCAGAGGAGCTAATGAAAAACTGTTTTTT. Encoded protein: CASSLDSRGANEKLFF.

V and J are TRBV5-4 and TRBJ2-3; maybe TRBD1 (6 bases). This CDR3 comprises 13 residues. The V gene lost 4 bases and the J gene lost 2 bases, with 8 bases spanning the gap. In germline, CDR1 is SGHNT, CDR2 YYREEE (reference sequence). CDR3 amino acids: CASSRDTTDTQYF. CDR3 sequence (DNA): TGTGCCAGCAGCAGGGACACCACAGATACGCAGTATTTT.

The chain links TRBV5-4 to TRBJ2-5, with 7 nucleotides matching TRBD2. After removal of 0 bases from V and 7 bases from J, the junction contained 6 bases not matched to a gene. This CDR3 is built from 14 residues. Per germline, CDR1 SGHNT and CDR2 YYREEE (reference sequence). The CDR3 bases are TGTGCCAGCAGCTTGGACCCCGGCGGGGGGACCCAGTACTTC. Its translation is CASSLDPGGGTQYF.

This chain joins TRBV2 and TRBJ2-2; D not resolved. CDR3 length equals 14 residues. Per the germline V gene, CDR1 is SNHLY and CDR2 is FYNNEI. Trimming removed 1 base from V and 2 bases from J, with 5 bases in between. CDR3 DNA: TGTGCCAGCAGTGAAGACTCCAACACCGGGGAGCTGTTTTTT. Amino acid sequence: CASSEDSNTGELFF.

The chain joins TRBV6-1 to TRBJ2-3; 11 positions agree with TRBD1. With 1 base clipped from V and 4 bases from J, the junction kept 1 base outside the gene matches. The germline V gene has CDR1 MNHNS and CDR2 SASEGT. The CDR3 length is 15 residues. The CDR3 region is CASSEGTGGADTQYF. The CDR3 nucleotides are TGTGCCAGCAGTGAAGGGACAGGGGGCGCAGATACGCAGTATTTT.

Notes on this clone: An end of the junction does not agree with germline; a read error may underlie this. The V call is TRBV6-6, the J call TRBJ2-1; perhaps TRBD1 as D (6 bases). The CDR3 totals 11 residues. Germline V gives CDR1 MNHNY, CDR2 SVGAGI (reference sequence). The CDR3 loop reads CASSPDRTLLF. CDR3 in DNA: TGTGCCAGCAGTCCCGACAGGACCTTGCTCTTC.

This clone has more than one count but fewer than ten. The CDR3 is CASSPGQGTNSPLHF. CDR3 coding DNA: TGTGCCAGCTCACCGGGGCAGGGGACGAATTCACCCCTCCACTTT. This sequence joins TRBV18 and TRBJ1-6; D is possibly TRBD1 (6 bases). Germline V lookup: CDR1 KGHSH, CDR2 LQKENI. Trimming shortened V by 3 bases and J by 7 bases, and 13 bases separated the two germline ends. The CDR3 spans 15 residues.

The rearrangement joins TRBV10-1 to TRBJ2-1, with 11 bases identical to TRBD1. Trimming took 6 bases from V and 8 from J; bases not matched to a gene: 3. This CDR3 is built from 13 residues. Germline loops: CDR1 WNHNN, CDR2 SYGVQD (reference sequence). The CDR3 nucleotides read TGCGCCAGCAGCCGGGACAGGGGGTATGAGCAGTTCTTC. This translates into CASSRDRGYEQFF.

This clone was detected only once. The V gene is TRBV29-1, the J gene TRBJ1-4; maybe TRBD1 (6 bases). The CDR3 is made up of 12 amino acids. V lost 7 bases, J lost 6 bases, and 12 bases lay in between. Germline V gene data show CDR1 as SQVTM and CDR2 as ANQGSEA. The CDR3 loop is CSAQGWDEKLFF. CDR3 bases: TGCAGCGCACAGGGTTGGGATGAAAAACTGTTTTTT.

V gene TRBV5-1 combines with J gene TRBJ1-2; 7 bases line up with TRBD1. This CDR3 comprises 14 residues. Unmatched junction bases numbered 13, after V lost 4 bases and J lost 10 bases. CDR1 SGHRS and CDR2 YFSETQ come from the germline V gene. CDR3 amino acids: CASSPVEGAGVYTF. The CDR3 coding sequence is TGCGCCAGCAGCCCGGTGGAGGGGGCGGGTGTCTACACCTTC.

This clone is a singleton in its sample. The J gene is TRBJ1-1, the V gene TRBV7-2; D unclear. Germline CDR1 reads SGHTA; CDR2 reads FQGNSA. Trimming removed 6 bases at V and 1 base at J, with 6 bases between. The CDR3 consists of 12 residues. CDR3: CASRAGNTEAFF. The CDR3 DNA follows: TGTGCCAGCAGAGCAGGGAACACTGAAGCTTTCTTT.

V usage is TRBV6-1 and J usage is TRBJ2-1, with TRBD1 matching over 7 bases. The CDR3 covers 14 residues. Trimming at V came to 7 bases and at J to 6 bases, leaving 9 bases not matched to a gene. Germline loops: CDR1 MNHNS, CDR2 SASEGT. Here the CDR3 reads CASTSWAGGNEQFF. The CDR3 region has the DNA TGTGCCAGCACCTCCTGGGCAGGGGGCAATGAGCAGTTCTTC.

This clone has just a few counts. The chain recombines TRBV6-5 with TRBJ1-1; TRBD1 might be the D (6 bases). This CDR3 has 14 residues. The ends were cut back, 5 bases at V and 1 base at J, with 11 bases in the middle. Germline V gives CDR1 MNHEY, CDR2 SVGAGI. The CDR3 DNA sequence: TGTGCCAGCAGTGGCCAGGGGCAGAACACTGAAGCTTTCTTT. Residues: CASSGQGQNTEAFF.

The chain joins TRBV15 to TRBJ1-3; D gene unclear. Germline assignment: CDR1 LNHNV and CDR2 YYDKDF (reference sequence). The CDR3 spans 13 residues. The germline V and J ends were trimmed by 5 bases and 0 bases, with 5 bases remaining between them. This CDR3 reads CATSGTSGNTIYF. CDR3 in DNA: TGTGCCACCAGCGGCACCTCTGGAAACACCATATATTTT.

The CDR3 region is CASSSDAVGNTEAFF. The CDR3 coding sequence is TGCGCCAGCAGCTCCGATGCGGTCGGGAACACTGAAGCTTTCTTT. The chain combines TRBV5-1 with TRBJ1-1; no clear D. Germline assignment: CDR1 SGHRS and CDR2 YFSETQ. Trimming shortened V by 3 bases and J by 1 base, and 13 bases separated the two germline ends. The CDR3 sequence is 15 residues long.

This chain links TRBV15 with TRBJ2-1; 10 nucleotides align to TRBD2. After removal of 0 bases from V and 8 bases from J, the junction contained 7 bases not matched to a gene. Per germline, CDR1 LNHNV and CDR2 YYDKDF (reference sequence). This CDR3 region has 16 residues. CDR3 sequence (DNA): TGTGCCACCAGCAGAGAGGAAGCGGGGGGGCGAGATGAGCAGTTCTTC. It yields the protein CATSREEAGGRDEQFF. The full variable domain, with the rest looked up from reference TRBV15 and TRBJ2-1, is DAMVIQNPRYQVTQFGKPVTLSCSQTLNHNVMYWYQQKSSQAPKLLFHYYDKDFNNEADTPDNFQSRRPNTSFCFLDIRSPGLGDTAMYLCATSREEAGGRDEQFFGPGTRLTVL.

The rearrangement joins TRBV5-6 to TRBJ2-2; 7 bases are a match to TRBD2. Germline V gives CDR1 SGHDT, CDR2 YYEEEE. V lost 3 bases to trimming and J lost 3 bases; unmatched junction nucleotides: 8. This CDR3 comprises 16 residues. The CDR3: CASSWGGLRDTGELFF. CDR3 sequence (DNA): TGTGCCAGCAGCTGGGGGGGACTGCGGGACACCGGGGAGCTGTTTTTT. Combining the CDR3 with reference TRBV5-6 and TRBJ2-2 gives the whole variable domain DAGVTQSPTHLIKTRGQQVTLRCSPKSGHDTVSWYQQALGQGPQFIFQYYEEEERQRGNFPDRFSGHQFPNYSSELNVNALLLGDSALYLCASSWGGLRDTGELFFGEGSRLTVL.

This chain joins TRBV19 and TRBJ1-1, with D tentatively TRBD1 (5 bases). The length of the CDR3 is 17 residues. V was pared by 5 bases and J by 4 bases, with 23 bases between. CDR1 is LNHDA, CDR2 SQIVND, per germline (reference sequence). The CDR3 DNA is TGTGCCAGTAGTCACCGCGGGGCGGGTAGGAGGGGCACTGAAGCTTTCTTT. Protein sequence: CASSHRGAGRRGTEAFF.

The chain uses TRBV2 and TRBJ1-5; 8 bases map to TRBD1. V dropped 6 bases and J dropped 1; count of bases not matched to a gene: 5. Germline V gene data show CDR1 as SNHLY and CDR2 as FYNNEI. The CDR3 is 15 amino acids. Here the CDR3 DNA reads TGTGCCAGCAGGGTCCGGACAGGGAGCAATCAGCCCCAGCATTTT. It translates to CASRVRTGSNQPQHF.

The gene calls are TRBV4-1 and TRBJ1-1; 8 positions match TRBD1. Germline CDR1 and CDR2: MGHRA and YSYEKL. The CDR3 extends over 15 amino acids. With V trimmed by 3 bases and J by 1 base, 4 bases remained unmatched. The CDR3 nucleotides read TGCGCCAGCAGCCACCCCGGGACAGGGAACACTGAAGCTTTCTTT. This encodes CASSHPGTGNTEAFF.

The chain is built from TRBV7-9 and TRBJ1-3; D remains ambiguous. Germline V gene data show CDR1 as SEHNR and CDR2 as FQNEAQ (reference sequence). The V end was cut by 3 bases, the J end by 1 base, with 7 bases between. The CDR3 consists of 14 residues. The CDR3 DNA sequence: TGTGCCAGCAGCTTGGAGGGATCTGGAAACACCATATATTTT. It specifies CASSLEGSGNTIYF.

The V and J genes are TRBV7-6 and TRBJ2-7, with TRBD2 matching over 8 bases. CDR1 is SGHVS and CDR2 is FNYEAQ in the germline V gene. The CDR3 runs to 14 residues. Losses at the gene ends were 1 base for V and 7 bases for J; bases not matched to a gene: 6. This CDR3 reads CASSLGLRGGEQYF. As DNA, the CDR3 is TGTGCCAGCAGCTTAGGACTCCGGGGGGGGGAGCAGTACTTC.

The V gene is TRBV5-1, the J gene TRBJ2-1; 9 bases match TRBD1. V lost 3 bases to trimming and J lost 5 bases; unmatched junction nucleotides: 12. Germline values: CDR1 SGHRS, CDR2 YFSETQ. This CDR3 is built from 17 residues. The CDR3 reads CASSSLGPGQGNNEQFF. The CDR3 DNA follows: TGCGCCAGCAGCTCATTGGGCCCGGGACAGGGCAACAATGAGCAGTTCTTC.

This sequence joins TRBV6-1 and TRBJ1-2; TRBD1 agrees at 7 bases. The CDR3 length is 15 residues. The germline gives CDR1 MNHNS, CDR2 SASEGT. V dropped 3 bases and J dropped 4; count of bases not matched to a gene: 8. In nucleotides, the CDR3 is TGTGCCAGCAGTGACCGGACAGGCAGAGGCTATGGCTACACCTTC. Translated, it gives CASSDRTGRGYGYTF.

The CDR3 DNA reads TGTGCCAGCAGCTTGGCCGGGACAGGGCAGGGCTATGGCTACACCTTC. Translation: CASSLAGTGQGYGYTF. This chain connects TRBV5-4 to TRBJ1-2; 9 bases fit TRBD1. CDR3 length: 16 residues. The trim removed 0 bases at V and 4 bases at J, leaving 7 bases unmatched. Per the germline V gene, CDR1 is SGHNT and CDR2 is YYREEE (reference sequence).

The gene calls are TRBV9 and TRBJ1-2, with 9 bases matching TRBD1. Germline CDR1 SGDLS, CDR2 YYNGEE. V lost 3 bases to trimming and J lost 4 bases; unmatched junction nucleotides: 10. This CDR3 spans 16 amino acids. The chain's CDR3 is CASSAGGQGKSYGYTF. The CDR3 DNA follows: TGTGCCAGCAGCGCCGGGGGACAGGGTAAAAGCTATGGCTACACCTTC.

This clone occurred a few times. The chain joins TRBV7-8 to TRBJ1-6; D is uncertain. This CDR3 is built from 18 residues. Trimming stripped 0 bases from V and 0 bases from J, with 12 bases between. The germline gives CDR1 SGHVS, CDR2 FQNEAQ. The CDR3 DNA reads TGTGCCAGCAGCTTAGCGAATCCGGGGAGCTCCTATAATTCACCCCTCCACTTT. This translates into CASSLANPGSSYNSPLHF.

The rearrangement links TRBV29-1 to TRBJ1-1; D call uncertain. CDR3 length: 11 amino acids. The V and J ends lost 3 bases and 6 bases respectively, with 8 bases between them. Germline V gene sequence: CDR1 SQVTM, CDR2 ANQGSEA. The CDR3 loop is CSVDGFSEAFF. In nucleotides, the CDR3 is TGCAGCGTTGACGGGTTTTCTGAAGCTTTCTTT.

The rearrangement joins TRBV9 to TRBJ2-1; 7 bases match TRBD2. The CDR3 loop spans 14 amino acids. The ends lost 1 base at V and 5 bases at J; junction bases unmatched: 3. Germline CDR1 is SGDLS and CDR2 is YYNGEE. CDR3 sequence (DNA): TGTGCCAGCAGCGTATGGGGGGGGAACAATGAGCAGTTCTTC. Translation gives CASSVWGGNNEQFF.